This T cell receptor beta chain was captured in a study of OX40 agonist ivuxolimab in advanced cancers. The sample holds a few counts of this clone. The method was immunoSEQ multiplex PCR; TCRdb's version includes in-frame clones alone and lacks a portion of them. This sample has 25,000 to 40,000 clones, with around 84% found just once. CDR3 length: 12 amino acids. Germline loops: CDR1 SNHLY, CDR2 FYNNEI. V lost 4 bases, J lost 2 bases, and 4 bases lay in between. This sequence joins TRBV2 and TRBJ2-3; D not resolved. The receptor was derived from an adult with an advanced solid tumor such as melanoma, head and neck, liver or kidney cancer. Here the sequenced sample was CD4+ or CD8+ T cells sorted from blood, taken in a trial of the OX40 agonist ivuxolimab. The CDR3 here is CASSGVTDTQYF. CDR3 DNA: TGTGCCAGCAGTGGTGTCACAGATACGCAGTATTTT.